This TCR beta chain was recovered during a study of T cells in tuberculosis. Turning to the study itself: CD1B tetramers identified T cells specific for mycobacterial lipid GMM.

Assay: immunoSEQ multiplex PCR; the TCRdb copy retains only in-frame clones and omits some. Of about 49,000 clones listed, 90% to 95% are singletons. The CDR3 covers 16 residues. V was cut by 6 bases and J by 2 bases, with 19 bases left in between. The V gene's germline CDR1 is LNHDA and CDR2 SQIVND (reference sequence). The time point denotes: new active TB diagnosis, blood taken before or within 7 days of starting treatment. This TCR derives from an adult with tuberculosis. Specimen: PBMCs, collected at tuberculosis diagnosis. The V gene is TRBV19, the J gene TRBJ1-2, with D perhaps TRBD1 (6 bases). CDR3 sequence: CASRSASGGPNYGYTF. Written as DNA, the CDR3 is TGTGCCAGTAGATCAGCCTCCGGGGGGCCCAACTATGGCTACACCTTC.